This TCR beta chain is from a study of blood T cell repertoires in COVID-19. As for the study in general: Acute and convalescent COVID-19 specimens originated in the United States, Italy and Spain. T cells, B-cell-depleted T cells, or PBMCs supplied cDNA or gDNA.

As processed by the authors: Researchers report that nucleated cell counts were estimated from reference gene primer amplification. Assay: immunoSEQ multiplex PCR; the TCRdb copy retains only in-frame clones and omits some. The V and J calls and the clone size are those of that table, but D and trimming were determined from the DNA. The data show about 190,000 clones, 84% seen once. Germline lookup yields CDR1 LGHNT and CDR2 FRNRAP. Trimming took 1 base from V and 1 from J; bases not matched to a gene: 3. The CDR3 is 16 residues long. Sequencing input: peripheral blood. The rearrangement joins TRBV12-5 to TRBJ2-3; 9 nucleotides match TRBD2. This TCR derives from a human donor in a cohort sampled during active COVID-19. This chain's CDR3 is CASGLARTSGTDTQYF. CDR3 bases: TGTGCTAGTGGTTTGGCAAGGACTAGCGGCACAGATACGCAGTATTTT.